The next 16 T cell receptor beta chains were all read from a single sample in a study of T-cell reconstitution after alpha-beta-depleted transplantation in children. Researchers prepared the TCRbeta library using unique molecular identifiers, the study reports. Using its own MiXCR run on the PCR reads, TCRdb lists one record per CDR3 protein. The sample records 450,000 to 600,000 distinct CDR3 sequences, around 19% being singletons. The sample in question was PBMCs from the stem cell graft donor, obtained from the stem cell graft. Receptors were obtained from a human donor who donated a stem cell graft to a child with acute lymphoblastic leukemia.

This clonotype was recorded a few times. The chain is built from TRBV7-9 and TRBJ2-7, with D uncertain. The V gene's germline CDR1 is SEHNR and CDR2 FQNEAQ (reference sequence). Deletions cut 5 bases from V and 0 bases from J, with 11 bases between. The length of the CDR3 is 14 residues. As DNA, the CDR3 is TGTGCCAGCAGCAACCCGCTGAGCTCCTACGAGCAGTACTTC. Residues: CASSNPLSSYEQYF. Using reference TRBV7-9 and TRBJ2-7 for the parts outside the CDR3, the full variable domain is DTGVSQNPRHKITKRGQNVTFRCDPISEHNRLYWYRQTLGQGPEFLTYFQNEAQLEKSRLLSDRFSAERPKGSFSTLEIQRTEQGDSAMYLCASSNPLSSYEQYFGPGTRLTVT.

The gene calls are TRBV12-3 or TRBV12-4 and TRBJ1-2; the D gene is possibly TRBD1 (5 bases). Trimming took off 5 bases at V and 1 base at J, with 14 bases between the two ends. This CDR3 is built from 15 residues. CDR3 in amino acids: CASSPSPGINYGYTF. CDR3 DNA sequence: TGTGCCAGCAGTCCCTCCCCAGGGATTAACTATGGCTACACCTTC.

V is TRBV4-1 and J is TRBJ2-7; D is unresolved. Per the germline V gene, CDR1 is MGHRA and CDR2 is YSYEKL. V lost 6 bases to trimming and J lost 6 bases, with 15 bases between them. The CDR3 extends over 13 amino acids. CDR3 nucleotides: TGCGCCAGCAGGAGCGTACGGTTGGGCGAGCAGTACTTC. This translates into CASRSVRLGEQYF.

This rearrangement joins TRBV7-8 to TRBJ2-5; 10 bases are shared with TRBD1. V lost 5 bases, J lost 0 bases, and 12 bases stayed unmatched. Germline V gives CDR1 SGHVS, CDR2 FQNEAQ. The CDR3 has 18 amino acids. The CDR3 DNA reads as TGTGCCAGCAGCCCCCGGACTCGACAGGGGGCTCACCAAGAGACCCAGTACTTC. Its translation is CASSPRTRQGAHQETQYF.

The chain joins TRBV12-3 or TRBV12-4 to TRBJ2-6; D is possibly TRBD1 or TRBD2 (5 bases each). V was clipped by 3 bases and J by 0 bases, with 12 bases between them. The CDR3 loop spans 17 amino acids. The CDR3 DNA reads TGTGCCAGCAGTTTCGGGGCAGGTTCCTCTGGGGCCAACGTCCTGACTTTC. Translated: CASSFGAGSSGANVLTF.

This clonotype turned up a few times. The chain joins TRBV7-6 to TRBJ1-1; 9 nucleotides align to TRBD1. This CDR3 spans 15 amino acids. Unmatched junction bases numbered 11, after V lost 5 bases and J lost 7 bases. Germline V gene lookup returns CDR1 SGHVS and CDR2 FNYEAQ. The CDR3 DNA reads TGTGCCAGCAGCCTAGGGGGGACAGGGCCCCTTGAAGCTTTCTTT. This sequence encodes CASSLGGTGPLEAFF.

This clonotype was counted a few times. This chain connects TRBV4-1 to TRBJ2-7; D may match TRBD1 or TRBD2 (6 bases each). Trimming took off 1 base at V and 13 bases at J, with 17 bases between the two ends. From germline, CDR1 is MGHRA and CDR2 YSYEKL. CDR3 length: 13 residues. CDR3 nucleotides: TGCGCCAGCAGCCAAGCGGGGGCTTTGGACCACTACTTC. Its translation is CASSQAGALDHYF.

This clonotype was detected a few times. The CDR3 DNA reads as TGCGCCAGCAGCTGGACTAGCGGTCAGTACAATGAGCAGTTCTTC. Protein product: CASSWTSGQYNEQFF. The chain carries TRBV5-1 and TRBJ2-1; 10 nucleotides line up with TRBD2. Germline V CDR1 and CDR2: SGHRS, YFSETQ. The V segment lost 3 bases and the J segment 4 bases; nucleotides outside the gene matches: 4. CDR3 size: 15 residues.

The chain has TRBV9 and TRBJ2-7; TRBD1 is a possible D gene (6 bases). The germline V gene encodes CDR1 SGDLS and CDR2 YYNGEE. Trimming took off 3 bases at V and 7 bases at J, with 17 bases between the two ends. The CDR3 spans 14 residues. CDR3 in amino acids: CASSAHSDSPEQYF. DNA of the CDR3: TGTGCCAGCAGCGCCCACTCGGACAGCCCGGAGCAGTACTTC. The full variable domain, completed using reference TRBV9 and TRBJ2-7, is DSGVTQTPKHLITATGQRVTLRCSPRSGDLSVYWYQQSLDQGLQFLIQYYNGEERAKGNILERFSAQQFPDLHSELNLSSLELGDSALYFCASSAHSDSPEQYFGPGTRLTVT.

This chain connects TRBV5-5 to TRBJ2-7; possibly TRBD1 for D (6 bases). The CDR3 spans 13 residues. Germline values: CDR1 SGHKS, CDR2 YYEKEE (reference sequence). V was pared by 3 bases and J by 3 bases, with 10 bases between. CDR3 amino acids: CASSSGAHYEQYF. The DNA for the CDR3 is TGTGCCAGCAGCTCAGGGGCCCACTACGAGCAGTACTTC. The variable domain in full, completed from reference TRBV5-5 and TRBJ2-7, reads DAGVTQSPTHLIKTRGQQVTLRCSPISGHKSVSWYQQVLGQGPQFIFQYYEKEERGRGNFPDRFSARQFPNYSSELNVNALLLGDSALYLCASSSGAHYEQYFGPGTRLTVT.

This clonotype was seen at least ten times. The gene calls are TRBV5-1 and TRBJ1-2; D is uncertain. Germline CDR1 SGHRS, CDR2 YFSETQ. CDR3 length equals 13 residues. Trimming took 4 bases from V and 1 from J, leaving 8 bases between them. Here the CDR3 reads CASSQRSNYGYTF. In nucleotides, the CDR3 is TGCGCCAGCAGCCAAAGGAGTAACTATGGCTACACCTTC.

V usage is TRBV19 and J usage is TRBJ2-1; 11 positions match TRBD2. Losses at the gene ends were 4 bases for V and 4 bases for J; bases not matched to a gene: 9. Per germline, CDR1 LNHDA and CDR2 SQIVND (reference sequence). This CDR3 has 17 amino acids. CDR3 bases: TGTGCCAGTAGTAGCGAAGGGACTAGCGGAGGGTACAATGAGCAGTTCTTC. Amino acids: CASSSEGTSGGYNEQFF.

This clonotype showed up just a few times. V and J are TRBV12-3 or TRBV12-4 and TRBJ1-5, with D possibly TRBD1 on 5 matching bases. Trimming removed 3 bases at V and 3 bases at J, with 9 bases between. This CDR3 has 14 residues. This CDR3 is CASSFLTANQPQHF. The CDR3 DNA reads as TGTGCCAGCAGTTTCTTGACAGCCAATCAGCCCCAGCATTTT.

The genes are TRBV12-3 or TRBV12-4 and TRBJ1-2; D remains unclear. Deletions cut 6 bases from V and 8 bases from J, with 16 bases between. The CDR3 is 13 amino acids. The CDR3 sequence: CASSLPRTRGYTF. CDR3 DNA sequence: TGTGCCAGCAGCCTACCCCGCACTCGGGGCTACACCTTC.

In its sample, this clonotype was seen a few times. The V gene is TRBV5-1, the J gene TRBJ2-7; TRBD2 agrees at 12 bases. From germline, CDR1 is SGHRS and CDR2 YFSETQ. V shed 4 bases, J shed 1 base, and the junction held 3 bases outside the gene matches. The CDR3 consists of 15 residues. CDR3 sequence reads: CASSRGLAGSYEQYF. In DNA, the CDR3 is TGCGCCAGCAGCCGAGGACTAGCGGGGTCCTACGAGCAGTACTTC.

The V and J genes are TRBV5-5 and TRBJ1-5; 9 bases agree with TRBD1. The germline V gene has CDR1 SGHKS and CDR2 YYEKEE (reference sequence). This CDR3 is 18 amino acids long. Trimming took 4 bases from V and 0 from J; bases not matched to a gene: 11. CDR3: CASSVRDRDNYSNQPQHF. The DNA of the CDR3 is TGTGCCAGCAGCGTCCGGGACAGGGATAATTATAGCAATCAGCCCCAGCATTTT.